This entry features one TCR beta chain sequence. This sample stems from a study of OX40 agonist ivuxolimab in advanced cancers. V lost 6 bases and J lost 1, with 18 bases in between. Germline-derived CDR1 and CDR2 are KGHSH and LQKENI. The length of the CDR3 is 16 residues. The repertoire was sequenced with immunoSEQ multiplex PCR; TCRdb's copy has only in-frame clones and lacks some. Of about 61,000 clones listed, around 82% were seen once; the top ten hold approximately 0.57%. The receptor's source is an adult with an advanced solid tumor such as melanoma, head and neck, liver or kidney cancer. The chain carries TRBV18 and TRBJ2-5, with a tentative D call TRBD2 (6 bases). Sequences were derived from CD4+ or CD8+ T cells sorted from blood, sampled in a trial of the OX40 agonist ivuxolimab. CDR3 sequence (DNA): TGTGCCAGCTCCCCCAAGGGACTCGGGGGCCAAGAGACCCAGTACTTC. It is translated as CASSPKGLGGQETQYF. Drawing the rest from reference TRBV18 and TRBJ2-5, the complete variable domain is NAGVMQNPRHLVRRRGQEARLRCSPMKGHSHVYWYRQLPEEGLKFMVYLQKENIIDESGMPKERFSAEFPKEGPSILRIQQVVRGDSAAYFCASSPKGLGGQETQYFGPGTRLLVL.